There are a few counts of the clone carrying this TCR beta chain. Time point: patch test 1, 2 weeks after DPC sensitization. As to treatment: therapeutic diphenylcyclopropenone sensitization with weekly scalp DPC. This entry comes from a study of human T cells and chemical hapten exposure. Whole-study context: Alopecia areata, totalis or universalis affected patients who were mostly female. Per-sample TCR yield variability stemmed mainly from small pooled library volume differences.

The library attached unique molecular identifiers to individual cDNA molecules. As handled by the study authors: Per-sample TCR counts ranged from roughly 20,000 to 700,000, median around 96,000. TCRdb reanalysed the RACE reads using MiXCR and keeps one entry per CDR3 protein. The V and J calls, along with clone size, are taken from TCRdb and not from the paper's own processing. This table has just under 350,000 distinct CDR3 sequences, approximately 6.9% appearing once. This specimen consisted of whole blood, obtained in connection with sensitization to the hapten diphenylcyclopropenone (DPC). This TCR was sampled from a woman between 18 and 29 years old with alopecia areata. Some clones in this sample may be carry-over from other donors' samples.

DNA of the CDR3: TGTGCCAGCAGTTACGGGGGCGAGGGGGCCCTCCACTTT. Amino acid sequence: CASSYGGEGALHF. This chain uses TRBV6-5 with TRBJ1-6, with D possibly TRBD1 on 6 matching bases. V was shortened by 2 bases and J by 14 bases, with 13 bases between the two germline ends. The germline V gene encodes CDR1 MNHEY and CDR2 SVGAGI. The CDR3 extends over 13 amino acids.